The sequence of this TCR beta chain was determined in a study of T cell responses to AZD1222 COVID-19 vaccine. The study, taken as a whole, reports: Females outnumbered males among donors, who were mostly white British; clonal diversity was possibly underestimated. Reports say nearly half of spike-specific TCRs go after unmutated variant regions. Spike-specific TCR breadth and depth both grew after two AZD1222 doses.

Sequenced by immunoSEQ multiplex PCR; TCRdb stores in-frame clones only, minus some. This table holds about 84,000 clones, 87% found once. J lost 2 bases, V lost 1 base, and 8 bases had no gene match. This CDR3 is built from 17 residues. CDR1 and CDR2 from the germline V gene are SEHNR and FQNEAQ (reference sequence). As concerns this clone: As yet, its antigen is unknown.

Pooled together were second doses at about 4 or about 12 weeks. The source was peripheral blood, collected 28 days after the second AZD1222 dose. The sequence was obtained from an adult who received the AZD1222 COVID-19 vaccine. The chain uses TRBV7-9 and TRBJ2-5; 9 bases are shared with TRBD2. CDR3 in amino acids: CASSLGLAGTPQETQYF. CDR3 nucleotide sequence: TGTGCCAGCAGCTTAGGGCTAGCGGGGACTCCTCAAGAGACCCAGTACTTC.